A selection of T cell receptor beta chains follows, all from one sample in a study of cytomegalovirus exposure and HLA in healthy donors. Clones were sequenced by immunoSEQ multiplex PCR, and TCRdb holds only the in-frame ones, with some missing. This repertoire shows approximately 140,000 clones, 60% to 85% found once; its top ten account for 1.5% to 2%. The material sequenced was PBMCs. Receptors were obtained from a man aged 40-49 years in good health and CMV-seronegative. The conserved cysteine and the conserved F or W are not part of the CDR3 here. D genes are given only for firm matches.

D gene: TRBD2
J gene: TRBJ2-3
V gene: TRBV19
CDR3 protein: ASSIGLAGGHVSTDTQY

D gene: .
J gene: TRBJ1-1
V gene: TRBV10-3
CDR3 protein: AIRGGRVDTEAF

D gene: TRBD2
J gene: TRBJ2-3
V gene: TRBV5-5
CDR3 protein: ASSPRLAGGPQDTQY

D gene: .
J gene: TRBJ1-5
V gene: TRBV28
CDR3 protein: ASSFLGGGNQPQH

D gene: TRBD1
J gene: TRBJ1-3
V gene: TRBV25-1
CDR3 protein: ASSPRTGDGNTIY

D gene: .
J gene: TRBJ1-4
V gene: TRBV11-3
CDR3 protein: ASSLGPSEKLF

D gene: TRBD2
J gene: TRBJ2-2
V gene: TRBV7-3
CDR3 protein: ASSLSGENTGELF

D gene: TRBD1
J gene: TRBJ2-1
V gene: TRBV10-1
CDR3 protein: ASSDWDRSGEQF

D gene: .
J gene: TRBJ1-1
V gene: TRBV4-2
CDR3 protein: ASSQEPGNTEAF

D gene: .
J gene: TRBJ2-1
V gene: TRBV6-1
CDR3 protein: ASSEELVPGDEQF

D gene: TRBD2
J gene: TRBJ2-6
V gene: TRBV5-1
CDR3 protein: ASSPSSGNSGANVLT

D gene: TRBD2
J gene: TRBJ2-3
V gene: TRBV11-2
CDR3 protein: ASSLEYSLRMAGVQY

D gene: .
J gene: TRBJ1-1
V gene: TRBV11-2
CDR3 protein: ASSPTGSMNTEAF

D gene: TRBD2
J gene: TRBJ2-2
V gene: TRBV27
CDR3 protein: ASKGPAGDTGELF

D gene: TRBD1
J gene: TRBJ2-7
V gene: TRBV19
CDR3 protein: ASSPQGANLYEQY

D gene: .
J gene: TRBJ1-2
V gene: TRBV6-1
CDR3 protein: ASRVADARDYGYT

D gene: TRBD1
J gene: TRBJ2-6
V gene: TRBV19
CDR3 protein: ASSIRVRGFSGANVLT

D gene: TRBD1
J gene: TRBJ1-4
V gene: TRBV9
CDR3 protein: ASSVQTGKNEKLF

D gene: TRBD1
J gene: TRBJ2-1
V gene: TRBV28
CDR3 protein: ASSLRGREQF

D gene: TRBD1
J gene: TRBJ2-3
V gene: TRBV10-2
CDR3 protein: ASREPGQGFVTQY

D gene: TRBD1
J gene: TRBJ2-5
V gene: TRBV5-1
CDR3 protein: ASRRERRRDRGPETQY

D gene: TRBD2
J gene: TRBJ2-3
V gene: TRBV7-2
CDR3 protein: ASSSQRGPSTDTQY

D gene: TRBD1
J gene: TRBJ2-2
V gene: TRBV4-1
CDR3 protein: ASSRGQGASGELF

D gene: .
J gene: TRBJ2-7
V gene: TRBV10-2
CDR3 protein: ASSDRQEVTYEQY

D gene: TRBD2
J gene: TRBJ2-2
V gene: TRBV27
CDR3 protein: ASRLAGGDGELF

D gene: TRBD1
J gene: TRBJ2-5
V gene: TRBV5-1
CDR3 protein: ASSWGQGGGETQY